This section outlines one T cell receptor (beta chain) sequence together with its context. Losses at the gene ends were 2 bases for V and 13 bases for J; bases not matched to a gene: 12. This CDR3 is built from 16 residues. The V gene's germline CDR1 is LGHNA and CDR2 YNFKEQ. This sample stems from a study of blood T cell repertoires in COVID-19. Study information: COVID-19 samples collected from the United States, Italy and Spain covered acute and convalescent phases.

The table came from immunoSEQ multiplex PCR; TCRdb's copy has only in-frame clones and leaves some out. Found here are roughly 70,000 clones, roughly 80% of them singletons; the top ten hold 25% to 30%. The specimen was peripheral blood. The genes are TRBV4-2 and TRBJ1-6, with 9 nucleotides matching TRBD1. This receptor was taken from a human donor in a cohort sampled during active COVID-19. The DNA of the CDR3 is TGTGCCAGCAGCCAATATACCGGGACAGGGCTAATTCCCCTCCACTTT. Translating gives CASSQYTGTGLIPLHF.